This T cell receptor beta chain was identified during a study of T cells after yellow fever vaccination. V lost 0 bases and J lost 5; bases outside the gene matches: 2. There are 15 residues in the CDR3. Looked up from germline, CDR1 is ENHRY and CDR2 is SYGVKD. Notes on the study in general: Clones that expanded after primary vaccination mostly reappeared after the booster (around 96% CD4, approximately 85% CD8). When the response was secondary, it was weaker but reached its peak faster, day 5 versus 15. Relatively few clonotypes were ones that appeared in both CD4 and CD8 compartments.

This clonotype was counted at least ten times. The antigen is not known. The study made its TCR cDNA through 5'RACE template switching. That step introduced a universal primer site along with UMIs. TCRdb analysed the 5' RACE reads with MiXCR anew, one entry per CDR3 protein. The sample lists hundreds of thousands of distinct CDR3 sequences, about an eighth occurring once. The clonotype comes from a man between 18 and 29 years old who received the YFV17D yellow fever vaccine. This chain connects TRBV10-3 to TRBJ2-7; 12 nucleotides line up with TRBD2. This material consisted of CD4+ T cells sorted from PBMCs, taken 15 days after the yellow fever booster vaccination. The CDR3 DNA sequence: TGTGCCATCAGTGAGTCGACTAGCGGGGGCGACGAGCAGTACTTC. It is translated as CAISESTSGGDEQYF.